The next 24 T cell receptor beta chains were all read from a single sample in a study of cytomegalovirus exposure and HLA in healthy donors. The PCR was carried out with 60 Vbeta primers and 13 Jbeta primers. Data came from immunoSEQ multiplex PCR; TCRdb stores just in-frame clones and leaves some out. The sample has 100,000 to 140,000 clones; 82% are singletons. The sequencing input was PBMCs. Every receptor here comes from a man aged 25-45 years in good health and CMV-seropositive.

This clone was recorded once. The V gene is TRBV5-6, the J gene TRBJ1-1, with unresolved D. V lost 4 bases and J lost 1, with 5 bases in between. The CDR3 contains 12 residues. Germline V CDR1 and CDR2: SGHDT, YYEEEE. CDR3: CASSPWNTEAFF. CDR3 bases: TGTGCCAGCAGCCCGTGGAACACTGAAGCTTTCTTT.

V is TRBV19 and J is TRBJ2-1, with a weak D call TRBD1 (5 bases). The germline V and J ends were trimmed by 5 bases and 1 base, with 18 bases remaining between them. The CDR3 covers 17 residues. The germline CDR1 and CDR2 sequences are LNHDA and SQIVND (reference sequence). CDR3 coding DNA: TGTGCCAGTAGTCCCAGTATTGGCAGGGCATCCTACAATGAGCAGTTCTTC. It encodes CASSPSIGRASYNEQFF. Filled out from reference TRBV19 and TRBJ2-1, the complete variable domain reads DGGITQSPKYLFRKEGQNVTLSCEQNLNHDAMYWYRQDPGQGLRLIYYSQIVNDFQKGDIAEGYSVSREKKESFPLTVTSAQKNPTAFYLCASSPSIGRASYNEQFFGPGTRLTVL.

CDR3 loop: CASNTGDSYNEQFF. DNA of the CDR3: TGTGCCAGCAACACAGGAGACTCCTACAATGAGCAGTTCTTC. The chain has TRBV19 and TRBJ2-1; TRBD1 might be the D (5 bases). CDR1 and CDR2 (germline): LNHDA, SQIVND (reference sequence). V was trimmed by 9 bases and J by 0 bases, leaving 12 bases between them. The CDR3 loop spans 14 amino acids.

The chain employs TRBV7-2 and TRBJ1-5, with no clear D. The V end was cut by 1 base, the J end by 9 bases, with 7 bases between. The CDR3 has 12 residues. Per the germline V gene, CDR1 is SGHTA and CDR2 is FQGNSA. Here the CDR3 reads CASSLGFGPQHF. The CDR3 DNA reads TGTGCCAGCAGCTTAGGTTTCGGGCCCCAGCATTTT.

The chain is built from TRBV6-5 and TRBJ2-7, with a weak D call TRBD1 (5 bases). Germline V lookup: CDR1 MNHEY, CDR2 SVGAGI. The CDR3 is made up of 14 amino acids. V was cut by 5 bases and J by 0 bases, with 11 bases left in between. Here the CDR3 reads CASSEGDSSYEQYF. The CDR3 DNA follows: TGTGCCAGCAGTGAAGGCGACAGCTCCTACGAGCAGTACTTC.

The chain combines TRBV5-1 with TRBJ2-3, with 14 nucleotides matching TRBD2. Per germline, CDR1 SGHRS and CDR2 YFSETQ. V dropped 3 bases and J dropped 5; count of bases not matched to a gene: 11. The CDR3 runs 18 residues. CDR3 DNA sequence: TGCGCCAGCAGCTCCCAAATTTTAGGACTAGCGGGGGGAGATACGCAGTATTTT. Its protein is CASSSQILGLAGGDTQYF.

The chain's CDR3 is CASNSGGHF. The CDR3 DNA sequence: TGTGCCAGTAATTCAGGTGGACATTTT. This chain connects TRBV19 to TRBJ1-5; no firm D call. Germline V CDR1 and CDR2: LNHDA, SQIVND (reference sequence). V was cut by 7 bases and J by 16 bases, with 11 bases left in between. This CDR3 comprises 9 residues.

V and J are TRBV9 and TRBJ1-1; TRBD1 might be the D (5 bases). Per the germline V gene, CDR1 is SGDLS and CDR2 is YYNGEE. With 0 bases removed from V and 3 bases from J, the gap between germline ends came to 12 bases. The CDR3 sequence is 15 residues long. Written as DNA, the CDR3 is TGTGCCAGCAGCGTAGTTCCGGGGGATCACACTGAAGCTTTCTTT. Amino acids: CASSVVPGDHTEAFF. Together with reference TRBV9 and TRBJ1-1, the CDR3 gives the full variable domain: DSGVTQTPKHLITATGQRVTLRCSPRSGDLSVYWYQQSLDQGLQFLIQYYNGEERAKGNILERFSAQQFPDLHSELNLSSLELGDSALYFCASSVVPGDHTEAFFGQGTRLTVV.

This chain links TRBV19 with TRBJ1-5; 8 bases match TRBD1. V dropped 7 bases and J dropped 4; count of bases not matched to a gene: 12. CDR3 length: 16 amino acids. Germline V gives CDR1 LNHDA, CDR2 SQIVND (reference sequence). In DNA form, the CDR3 reads TGTGCCAGTATTAGATCCCCCGGGACAGGTAATCAGCCCCAGCATTTT. Its protein is CASIRSPGTGNQPQHF. The full variable domain, with the rest looked up from reference TRBV19 and TRBJ1-5, is DGGITQSPKYLFRKEGQNVTLSCEQNLNHDAMYWYRQDPGQGLRLIYYSQIVNDFQKGDIAEGYSVSREKKESFPLTVTSAQKNPTAFYLCASIRSPGTGNQPQHFGDGTRLSIL.

The J gene is TRBJ2-2, the V gene TRBV25-1; 9 bases align to TRBD2. The CDR3 length is 15 residues. CDR1 is MGHDK, CDR2 SYGVNS, per germline. The ends lost 8 bases at V and 5 bases at J; junction bases unmatched: 9. CDR3 sequence (DNA): TGTGCCAGCGGGGGTAGCGGGGGATGGACCGGGGAGCTGTTTTTT. It yields the protein CASGGSGGWTGELFF. Supplemented by reference TRBV25-1 and TRBJ2-2, the full variable domain reads EADIYQTPRYLVIGTGKKITLECSQTMGHDKMYWYQQDPGMELHLIHYSYGVNSTEKGDLSSESTVSRIRTEHFPLTLESARPSHTSQYLCASGGSGGWTGELFFGEGSRLTVL.

V and J are TRBV27 and TRBJ2-7; 10 bases line up with TRBD2. CDR1 MNHEY and CDR2 SMNVEV come from the germline V gene (reference sequence). This CDR3 has 14 amino acids. J lost 2 bases, V lost 6 bases, and 4 bases had no gene match. CDR3 in DNA: TGTGCCAGCAGGAGGAGCGGGGGGGCCTACGAGCAGTACTTC. Amino acid sequence: CASRRSGGAYEQYF.

The chain combines TRBV11-2 with TRBJ2-1; the D gene is possibly TRBD2 (5 bases). Germline V gene sequence: CDR1 SGHAT, CDR2 FQNNGV. The V gene lost 7 bases and the J gene lost 6 bases, with 22 bases spanning the gap. There are 16 residues in the CDR3. CDR3 DNA: TGTGCCAGCAACCCCTCGGGGAGACTCCCTATCAATGAGCAGTTCTTC. Amino acid sequence: CASNPSGRLPINEQFF.

The gene calls are TRBV19 and TRBJ1-3; D is ambiguous. Deletions cut 3 bases from V and 2 bases from J, with 11 bases between. The CDR3 covers 15 residues. The germline CDR1 and CDR2 sequences are LNHDA and SQIVND (reference sequence). The CDR3: CASSIEDQAGNTIYF. Written as DNA, the CDR3 is TGTGCCAGTAGTATCGAGGATCAAGCTGGAAACACCATATATTTT.

This clone was recorded a few times. CDR3 DNA sequence: TGTGCCAGCAGCCAAGATCGTCTAGCGGGGGGGCGTGGGCAGTACTTC. Protein product: CASSQDRLAGGRGQYF. The chain recombines TRBV4-2 with TRBJ2-7; 12 bases map to TRBD2. Trimming cost V 0 bases and J 9 bases; bases outside gene matches: 9. In germline, CDR1 is LGHNA, CDR2 YNFKEQ. The CDR3 extends over 16 amino acids.

The V call is TRBV9, the J call TRBJ2-1; 12 bases align to TRBD1. The CDR3 has 17 amino acids. V was clipped by 3 bases and J by 10 bases; unmatched bases: 14. The germline V gene encodes CDR1 SGDLS and CDR2 YYNGEE. The CDR3 reads CASSGYGPGQGAWEQFF. The CDR3 DNA sequence: TGTGCCAGCAGCGGCTACGGCCCGGGACAGGGGGCTTGGGAGCAGTTCTTC.

The gene calls are TRBV10-3 and TRBJ1-3; D remains ambiguous. CDR1 is ENHRY, CDR2 SYGVKD, per germline. CDR3 length equals 14 residues. V dropped 6 bases and J dropped 0 bases, with 9 bases sitting between them. The CDR3 nucleotides are TGTGCCATCAGACCGAGTTACTCTGGAAACACCATATATTTT. Translating it yields CAIRPSYSGNTIYF.

The rearrangement links TRBV6-5 to TRBJ1-1; D remains unclear. The CDR3 loop spans 15 amino acids. With 2 bases removed from V and 0 bases from J, the gap between germline ends came to 10 bases. Germline lookup yields CDR1 MNHEY and CDR2 SVGAGI. For the CDR3, the DNA is TGTGCCAGCAGTTACCTGGCCTCAATGAACACTGAAGCTTTCTTT. The encoded protein is CASSYLASMNTEAFF.

The chain recombines TRBV7-9 with TRBJ1-1; D is possibly TRBD1 (6 bases). This CDR3 spans 14 amino acids. V was trimmed by 3 bases and J by 1 base, leaving 9 bases between them. Per germline, CDR1 SEHNR and CDR2 FQNEAQ (reference sequence). CDR3 amino acids: CASSFNRENTEAFF. The CDR3 DNA follows: TGTGCCAGCAGCTTCAACAGGGAGAACACTGAAGCTTTCTTT. Together with reference TRBV7-9 and TRBJ1-1, the CDR3 gives the full variable domain: DTGVSQNPRHKITKRGQNVTFRCDPISEHNRLYWYRQTLGQGPEFLTYFQNEAQLEKSRLLSDRFSAERPKGSFSTLEIQRTEQGDSAMYLCASSFNRENTEAFFGQGTRLTVV.

CDR3 coding DNA: TGTGCCAGCAGTGAACACGGGTTGGCCACACCAGTGGAGACCCAGTACTTC. Translating gives CASSEHGLATPVETQYF. The J gene is TRBJ2-5, the V gene TRBV2; D is uncertain. CDR3 length: 17 residues. Per germline, CDR1 SNHLY and CDR2 FYNNEI. V lost 2 bases, J lost 5 bases, and 21 bases lay in between. Full variable domain (missing parts from reference TRBV2 and TRBJ2-5): EPEVTQTPSHQVTQMGQEVILRCVPISNHLYFYWYRQILGQKVEFLVSFYNNEISEKSEIFDDQFSVERPDGSNFTLKIRSTKLEDSAMYFCASSEHGLATPVETQYFGPGTRLLVL.

The chain links TRBV27 to TRBJ2-1, with 9 nucleotides matching TRBD1. CDR1 and CDR2 (germline): MNHEY, SMNVEV (reference sequence). V gave up 6 bases and J gave up 1 base; unmatched junction bases: 4. This CDR3 contains 15 residues. CDR3 sequence: CASRPGTGSYNEQFF. DNA of the CDR3: TGTGCCAGCAGACCCGGGACAGGGTCCTACAATGAGCAGTTCTTC.

The chain carries TRBV7-6 and TRBJ2-7; 8 nucleotides line up with TRBD1. The V segment lost 0 bases and the J segment 4 bases; nucleotides outside the gene matches: 5. Germline V gene data show CDR1 as SGHVS and CDR2 as FNYEAQ. This CDR3 is 15 amino acids long. CDR3 protein: CASSLAGTGLYEQYF. As DNA, the CDR3 is TGTGCCAGCAGCTTAGCAGGGACAGGACTTTACGAGCAGTACTTC.

The chain couples TRBV19 to TRBJ2-3; 9 positions agree with TRBD2. Germline loops: CDR1 LNHDA, CDR2 SQIVND (reference sequence). The CDR3 is 14 amino acids. The junction had 6 bases not matched to a gene; V was cut back by 5 bases and J by 6 bases. This CDR3 reads CASSLAGSGDTQYF. DNA for the CDR3: TGTGCCAGTAGTCTAGCGGGGAGTGGGGATACGCAGTATTTT.

This chain connects TRBV10-3 to TRBJ1-5, with D perhaps TRBD1 (5 bases). This CDR3 is built from 13 residues. Germline V CDR1 and CDR2: ENHRY, SYGVKD. Trimming removed 8 bases at V and 5 bases at J, with 13 bases between. The CDR3 sequence is CAIRGTGDQPQHF. Written as DNA, the CDR3 is TGTGCCATCCGCGGGACCGGGGATCAGCCCCAGCATTTT.

The count of this clone is one. V gene TRBV13 combines with J gene TRBJ1-1; D perhaps matches TRBD1 (6 bases). V was trimmed by 5 bases and J by 5 bases, leaving 15 bases between them. Germline V gene lookup returns CDR1 PRHDT and CDR2 FYEKMQ (reference sequence). The CDR3 is 14 residues long. The CDR3 spells CASSRLGHGTEAFF. CDR3 nucleotides: TGTGCCAGCAGCCGGTTGGGACATGGGACTGAAGCTTTCTTT.